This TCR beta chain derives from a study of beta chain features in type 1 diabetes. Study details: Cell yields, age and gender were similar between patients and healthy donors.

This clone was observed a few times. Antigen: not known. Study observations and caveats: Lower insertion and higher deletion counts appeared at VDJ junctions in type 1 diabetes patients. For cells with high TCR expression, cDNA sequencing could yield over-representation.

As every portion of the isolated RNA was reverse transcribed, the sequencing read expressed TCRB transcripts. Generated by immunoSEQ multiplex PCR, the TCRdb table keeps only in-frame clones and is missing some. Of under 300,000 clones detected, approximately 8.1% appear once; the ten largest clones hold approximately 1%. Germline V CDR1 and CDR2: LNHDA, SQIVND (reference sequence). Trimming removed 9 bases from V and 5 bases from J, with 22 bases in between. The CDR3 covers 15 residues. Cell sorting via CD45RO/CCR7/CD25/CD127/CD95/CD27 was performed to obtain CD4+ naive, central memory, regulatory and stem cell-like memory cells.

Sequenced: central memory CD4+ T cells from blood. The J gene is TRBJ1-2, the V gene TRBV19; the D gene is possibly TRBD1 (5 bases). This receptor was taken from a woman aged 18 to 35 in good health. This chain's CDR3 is CASTTSRGSWYGYTF. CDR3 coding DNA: TGTGCCAGCACCACCTCACGGGGCTCTTGGTATGGCTACACCTTC. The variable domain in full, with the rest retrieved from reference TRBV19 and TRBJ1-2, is DGGITQSPKYLFRKEGQNVTLSCEQNLNHDAMYWYRQDPGQGLRLIYYSQIVNDFQKGDIAEGYSVSREKKESFPLTVTSAQKNPTAFYLCASTTSRGSWYGYTFGSGTRLTVV.